The source of this T cell receptor beta chain is a study of Ad26.COV2.S vaccination and SARS-CoV-2 variants (dated by TCRdb to about 2021). Describing the broader study: Vaccine-arm donors were drawn from COV1001, a multicentre, randomized, double-blind, placebo-controlled phase I-IIa trial of Ad26.COV2.S in healthy adults. Ad26.COV2.S was administered intramuscularly at a dose of 5x10^10 or 1x10^11 viral particles, either as one shot or as two shots given 56 days apart. TCRbeta repertoire sequencing was used to assess the specificity and breadth of SARS-CoV-2-reactive T cell receptors after Ad26.COV2.S vaccination. The TCR-sequenced set comprised approximately 30 samples: around 20 Ad26.COV2.S vaccine recipients, 5 placebo recipients and 8 SARS-CoV-2 convalescent individuals. Participants in the trial were split at random into five groups of five each, receiving low-dose or high-dose Ad26.COV2.S once or twice, or else placebo on both occasions. Throughout the experiments and outcome assessment, investigators stayed blinded to trial group allocation.

TCRbeta CDR3 regions were sequenced with the immunoSEQ Assay. After extraction, genomic DNA underwent amplification by bias-controlled multiplex PCR, followed by high-throughput sequencing. Per the source publication's procedure: To quantify the absolute abundance of every unique TCRbeta CDR3 region, sequences were collapsed and filtered. T cell fraction was estimated by normalizing TCRbeta template counts to usable DNA, with usable DNA measured through amplification of reference genes found in all nucleated cells. Repertoire TCRs were annotated as SARS-CoV-2-specific by exact matching of V gene, CDR3 amino acid sequence and J gene to a known reactive TCR set. The reference SARS-CoV-2 TCR set came from MIRA and was filtered for enrichment in COVID-19-positive ImmuneCODE repertoires, removing public or cross-reactive TCRs. Using the MIRA antigens, annotated TCRs were further analysed by specific ORF or by position within an ORF. Breadth was defined as annotated unique rearrangements over total unique productive rearrangements; depth was the summed frequency of those rearrangements. Two-sided Wilcoxon rank-sum tests were used to compare TCR breadth between groups. TCRdb holds this immuneACCESS table with in-frame rearrangements only. Some clones are missing; in checked studies, unresolved V genes explain under half, and the rest has no known cause. V, J and clone size reflect that table, while D and trimming were determined from the DNA. A total of about 280,000 clones appear in this sample, more than 75% of them only once. Of the sample, approximately 3.3% is held by the ten largest clones.

This specimen's treatment or condition label, per the study, means: 15 to 20 received Ad26.COV2.S at low or high dose, single or two shots; several received placebo; per-sample allocation not given. For vaccine and placebo recipients, repertoires were sequenced using samples collected on day 63 after the first injection. In Cohort 1b, 25 to 30 adults aged 18-55 years were enrolled at a single site in Boston, USA, between 29 July and 7 August 2020. Ad26.COV2.S consisted of a replication-incompetent adenovirus type 26 vector by which a prefusion-stabilized SARS-CoV-2 spike protein from the original Wuhan strain was expressed. Note on this clone: No antigen is known for it. No much larger clonotype is one base removed from it; base qualities were not supplied.

Overall results and qualifications from the work: Ad26.COV2.S recipients had higher spike-specific TCR breadth than placebo recipients (P = 0.0014). It was noted by the authors that total T cell responses may have been underestimated by the TCR breadth and depth analyses. Substantial breadth of spike-specific CD8+ and CD4+ T cell responses was reported after vaccination. Vaccine and placebo recipients had comparable non-spike TCR breadth, which fits with the vaccine containing only spike. Comparing responses between vaccine doses or regimens was not something the study was powered to do.

Reading the germline V gene gives CDR1 MNHEY and CDR2 SVGAGI. The CDR3 has 12 amino acids, counting the end cysteine and phenylalanine. Left in the record is the CDR3 DNA by itself, 36 bases read in frame from the first base. Relative to germline, V is 8 bases shorter and J is 8 bases shorter, with 15 bases between their ends. In this chain, TRBV6-5 is recombined with TRBJ1-2; tentative D gene TRBD1, with 5 bases matching. This receptor was identified in a person aged 18 to 65 who received the Ad26.COV2.S COVID-19 vaccine or a placebo. The sample in question was peripheral blood, obtained in a trial of Ad26.COV2.S vaccine versus placebo. The DNA is TGTGCCAGCCGATGGCAGGGTGGCGGCTACACCTTC. Its coded protein is CASRWQGGGYTF.